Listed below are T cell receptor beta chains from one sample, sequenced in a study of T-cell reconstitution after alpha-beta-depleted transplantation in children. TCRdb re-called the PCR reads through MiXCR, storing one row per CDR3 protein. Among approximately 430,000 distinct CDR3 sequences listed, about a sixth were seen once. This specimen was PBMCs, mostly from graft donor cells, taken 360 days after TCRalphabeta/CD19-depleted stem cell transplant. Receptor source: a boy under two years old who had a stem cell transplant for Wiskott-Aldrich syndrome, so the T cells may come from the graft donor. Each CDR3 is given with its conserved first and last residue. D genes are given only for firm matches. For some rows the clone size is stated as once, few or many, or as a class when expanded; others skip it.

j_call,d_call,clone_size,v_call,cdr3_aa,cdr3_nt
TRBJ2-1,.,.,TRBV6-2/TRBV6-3,CASSRLPIGQFF,TGTGCCAGCAGCCGCCTCCCAATTGGGCAGTTCTTC
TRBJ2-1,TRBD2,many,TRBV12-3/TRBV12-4,CASSLLAGPYNEQFF,TGTGCCAGCAGTTTACTAGCGGGGCCCTACAATGAGCAGTTCTTC
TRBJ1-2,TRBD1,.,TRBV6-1,CASSGGVFRDRANYGYTF,TGTGCCAGCAGTGGGGGAGTGTTCCGGGACAGGGCTAACTATGGCTACACCTTC
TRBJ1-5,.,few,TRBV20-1,CSATQGTPSNQPQHF,TGCAGTGCTACCCAGGGGACTCCTAGCAATCAGCCCCAGCATTTT
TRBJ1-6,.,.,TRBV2,CASSEYSFSYNSPLHF,TGTGCCAGCAGTGAATACAGCTTCTCCTATAATTCACCCCTCCACTTT
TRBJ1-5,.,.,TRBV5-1,CASSLAGREPQHF,TGCGCCAGCAGCTTGGCAGGGAGGGAGCCCCAGCATTTT
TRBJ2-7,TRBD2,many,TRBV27,CASSSGLAGVEQYF,TGTGCCAGCAGTTCGGGACTAGCGGGAGTCGAGCAGTACTTC
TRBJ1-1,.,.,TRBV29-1,CSGWITAEAFF,TGCAGCGGCTGGATAACGGCTGAAGCTTTCTTT
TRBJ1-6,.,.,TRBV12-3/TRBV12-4,CASSLPLNGSPLHF,TGTGCCAGCAGTCTCCCGTTGAATGGTTCACCCCTCCACTTT
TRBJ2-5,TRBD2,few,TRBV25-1,CASSDVKLAGGPLETQYF,TGTGCCAGCAGTGATGTAAAACTAGCGGGAGGGCCGTTAGAGACCCAGTACTTC
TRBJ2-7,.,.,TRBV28,CASRAVWAYEQYF,TGTGCCAGCCGAGCAGTCTGGGCCTACGAGCAGTACTTC
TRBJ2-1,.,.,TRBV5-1,CASSPRLLDNNEQFF,TGCGCCAGCAGCCCGCGGCTACTAGACAACAATGAGCAGTTCTTC
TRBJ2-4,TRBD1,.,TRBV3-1,CASSPRDRGVIQYF,TGTGCCAGCAGCCCCCGGGACAGGGGGGTCATTCAGTACTTC
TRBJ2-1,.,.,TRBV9,CASSLIFSEQFF,TGTGCCAGCAGCTTAATTTTTAGTGAGCAGTTCTTC
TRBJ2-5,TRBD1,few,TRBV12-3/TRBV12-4,CASSYTGGGTQYF,TGTGCCAGCAGTTACACAGGGGGAGGAACCCAGTACTTC
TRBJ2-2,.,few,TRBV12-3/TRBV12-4,CASSPGTLTGELFF,TGTGCCAGCAGTCCAGGGACTTTAACCGGGGAGCTGTTTTTT
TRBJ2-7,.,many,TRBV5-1,CASSSAGSSYEQYF,TGCGCCAGCAGCTCTGCAGGGAGCTCCTACGAGCAGTACTTC
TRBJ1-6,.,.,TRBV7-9,CVVGSSYNSPLHF,TGTGTCGTCGGGAGCTCCTATAATTCACCCCTCCACTTT
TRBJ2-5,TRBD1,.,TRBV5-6,CASSGGTGEETQYF,TGTGCCAGCAGCGGTGGGACAGGGGAAGAGACCCAGTACTTC
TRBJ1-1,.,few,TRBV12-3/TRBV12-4,CASSTLPTRAFF,TGTGCCAGCAGCACTCTCCCGACCAGGGCTTTCTTT
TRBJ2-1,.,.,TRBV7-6,CASSPSHDYNEQFF,TGTGCCAGCAGCCCCAGTCACGACTACAATGAGCAGTTCTTC
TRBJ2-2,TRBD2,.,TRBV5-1,CASSLASGSDTGELFF,TGCGCCAGCAGCTTGGCAAGCGGGAGCGACACCGGGGAGCTGTTTTTT